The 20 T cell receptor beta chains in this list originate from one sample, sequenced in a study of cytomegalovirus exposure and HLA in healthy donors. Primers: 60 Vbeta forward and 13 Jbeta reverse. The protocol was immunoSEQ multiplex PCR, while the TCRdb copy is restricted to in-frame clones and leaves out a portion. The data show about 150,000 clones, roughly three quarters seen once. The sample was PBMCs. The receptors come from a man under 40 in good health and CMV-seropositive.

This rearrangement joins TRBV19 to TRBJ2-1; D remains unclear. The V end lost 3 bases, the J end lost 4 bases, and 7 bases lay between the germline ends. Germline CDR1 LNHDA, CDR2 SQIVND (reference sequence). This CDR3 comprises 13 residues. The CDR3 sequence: CASSISEYNEQFF. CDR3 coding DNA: TGTGCCAGTAGTATCTCGGAGTACAATGAGCAGTTCTTC.

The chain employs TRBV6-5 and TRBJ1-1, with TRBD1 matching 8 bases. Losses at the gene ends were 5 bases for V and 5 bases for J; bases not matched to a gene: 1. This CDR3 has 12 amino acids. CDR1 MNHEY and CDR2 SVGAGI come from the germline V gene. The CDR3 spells CASSDRGTEAFF. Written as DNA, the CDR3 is TGTGCCAGCAGTGACAGGGGAACTGAAGCTTTCTTT.

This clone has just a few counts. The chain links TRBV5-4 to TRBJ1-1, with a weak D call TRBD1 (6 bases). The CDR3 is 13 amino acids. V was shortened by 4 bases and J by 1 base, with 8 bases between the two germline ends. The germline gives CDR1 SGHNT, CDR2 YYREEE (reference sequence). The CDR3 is CASSEGQNTEAFF. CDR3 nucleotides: TGTGCCAGCAGCGAGGGACAGAACACTGAAGCTTTCTTT.

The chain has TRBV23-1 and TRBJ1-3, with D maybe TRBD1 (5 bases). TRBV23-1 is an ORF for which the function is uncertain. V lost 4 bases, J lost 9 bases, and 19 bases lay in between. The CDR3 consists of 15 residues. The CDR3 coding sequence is TGCGCCAGCAGTCCGCCCGGGGGGTGGGGCGGCACCATATATTTT. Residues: CASSPPGGWGGTIYF.

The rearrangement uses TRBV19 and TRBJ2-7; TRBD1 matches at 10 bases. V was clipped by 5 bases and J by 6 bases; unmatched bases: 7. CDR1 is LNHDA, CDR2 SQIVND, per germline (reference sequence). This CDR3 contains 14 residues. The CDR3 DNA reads TGTGCCAGTAGTCGGGGACAGGGGATAGGCGAGCAGTACTTC. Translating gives CASSRGQGIGEQYF.

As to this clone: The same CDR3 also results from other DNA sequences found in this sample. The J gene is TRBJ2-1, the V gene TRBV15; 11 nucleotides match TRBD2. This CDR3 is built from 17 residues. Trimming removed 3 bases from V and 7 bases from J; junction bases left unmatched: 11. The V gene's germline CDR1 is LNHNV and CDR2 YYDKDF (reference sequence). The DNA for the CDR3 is TGTGCCACCAGCAGGGATACCGGACTAGCGGGCGCAAATGAGCAGTTCTTC. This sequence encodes CATSRDTGLAGANEQFF.

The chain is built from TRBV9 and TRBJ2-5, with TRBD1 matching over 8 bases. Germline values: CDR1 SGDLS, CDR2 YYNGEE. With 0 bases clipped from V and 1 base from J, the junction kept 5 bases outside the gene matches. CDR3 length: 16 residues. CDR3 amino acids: CASSVEGDRLQETQYF. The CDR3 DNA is TGTGCCAGCAGCGTAGAGGGGGACAGGCTCCAAGAGACCCAGTACTTC.

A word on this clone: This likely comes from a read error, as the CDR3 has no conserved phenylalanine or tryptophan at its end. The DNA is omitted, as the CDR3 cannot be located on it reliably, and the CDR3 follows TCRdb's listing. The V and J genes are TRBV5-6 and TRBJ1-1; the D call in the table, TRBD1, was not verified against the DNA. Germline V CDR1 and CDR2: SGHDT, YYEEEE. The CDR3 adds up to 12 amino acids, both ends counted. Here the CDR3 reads CASSYGQCDTLV.

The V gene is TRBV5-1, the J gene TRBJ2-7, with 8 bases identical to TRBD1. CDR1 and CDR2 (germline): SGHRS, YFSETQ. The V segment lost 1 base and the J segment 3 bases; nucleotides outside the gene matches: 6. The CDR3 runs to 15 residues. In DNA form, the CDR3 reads TGCGCCAGCAGCTTGCTTCAGGGGGCTCTCTACGAGCAGTACTTC. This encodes CASSLLQGALYEQYF.

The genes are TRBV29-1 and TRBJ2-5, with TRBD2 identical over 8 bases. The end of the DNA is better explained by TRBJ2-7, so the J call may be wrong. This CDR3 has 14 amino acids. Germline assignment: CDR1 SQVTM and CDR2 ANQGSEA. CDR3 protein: CSVVIAGLPYEQYF. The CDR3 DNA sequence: TGCAGCGTTGTCATAGCGGGACTTCCCTACGAGCAGTACTTC.

CDR3 in DNA: TGTGCCAGCAGCGTAGGTGGTTCTTCGAGCTCCTACGAGCAGTACTTC. Protein product: CASSVGGSSSSYEQYF. The V call is TRBV9, the J call TRBJ2-7; D is undetermined. The germline CDR1 and CDR2 sequences are SGDLS and YYNGEE. The CDR3 is 16 amino acids. Trimming stripped 0 bases from V and 0 bases from J, with 13 bases between. Based on the CDR3 plus reference TRBV9 and TRBJ2-7, the full variable domain is DSGVTQTPKHLITATGQRVTLRCSPRSGDLSVYWYQQSLDQGLQFLIQYYNGEERAKGNILERFSAQQFPDLHSELNLSSLELGDSALYFCASSVGGSSSSYEQYFGPGTRLTVT.

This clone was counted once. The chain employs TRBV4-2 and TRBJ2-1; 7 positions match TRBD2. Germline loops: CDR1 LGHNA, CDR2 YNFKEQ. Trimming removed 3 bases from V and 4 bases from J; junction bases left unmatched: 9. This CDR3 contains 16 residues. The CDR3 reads CASSQRREVRYNEQFF. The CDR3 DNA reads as TGTGCCAGCAGCCAGAGACGGGAGGTTCGGTACAATGAGCAGTTCTTC.

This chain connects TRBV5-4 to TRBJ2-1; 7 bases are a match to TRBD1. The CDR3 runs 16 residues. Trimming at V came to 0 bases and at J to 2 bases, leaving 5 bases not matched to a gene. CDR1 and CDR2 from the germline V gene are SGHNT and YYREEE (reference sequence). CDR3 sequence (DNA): TGTGCCAGCAGCTTGGGTGGGACAGCCACCTACAATGAGCAGTTCTTC. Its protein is CASSLGGTATYNEQFF.

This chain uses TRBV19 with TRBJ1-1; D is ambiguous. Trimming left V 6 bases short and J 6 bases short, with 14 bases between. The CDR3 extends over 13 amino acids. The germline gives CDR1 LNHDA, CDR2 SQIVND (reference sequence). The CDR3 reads CASRRNYQAEAFF. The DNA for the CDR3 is TGTGCCAGTAGGAGAAATTATCAGGCTGAAGCTTTCTTT.

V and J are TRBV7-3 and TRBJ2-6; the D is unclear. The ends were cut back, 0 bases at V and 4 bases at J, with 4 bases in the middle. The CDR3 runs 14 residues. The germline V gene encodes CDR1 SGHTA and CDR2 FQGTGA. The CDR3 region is CASSLTLGANVLTF. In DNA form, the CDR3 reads TGTGCCAGCAGCTTAACACTGGGGGCCAACGTCCTGACTTTC.

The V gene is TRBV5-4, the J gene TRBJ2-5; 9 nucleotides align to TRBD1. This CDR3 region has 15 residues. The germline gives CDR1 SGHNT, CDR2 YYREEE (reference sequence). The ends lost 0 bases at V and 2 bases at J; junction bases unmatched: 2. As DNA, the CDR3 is TGTGCCAGCAGCTTGGTCGGACAGGGGCAAGAGACCCAGTACTTC. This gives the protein CASSLVGQGQETQYF.

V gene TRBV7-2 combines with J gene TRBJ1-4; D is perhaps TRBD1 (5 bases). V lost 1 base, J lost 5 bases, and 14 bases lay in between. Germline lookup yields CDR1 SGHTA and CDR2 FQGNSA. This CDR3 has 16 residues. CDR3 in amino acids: CASSLDSRRGNEKLFF. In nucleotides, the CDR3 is TGTGCCAGCAGCTTAGACAGTAGGAGGGGCAATGAAAAACTGTTTTTT.

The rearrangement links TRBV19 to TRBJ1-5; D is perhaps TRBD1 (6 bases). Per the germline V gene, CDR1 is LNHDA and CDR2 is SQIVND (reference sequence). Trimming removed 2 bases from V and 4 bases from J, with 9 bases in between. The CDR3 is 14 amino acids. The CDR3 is CASSIQGQNQPQHF. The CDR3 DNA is TGTGCCAGTAGTATACAGGGGCAGAATCAGCCCCAGCATTTT. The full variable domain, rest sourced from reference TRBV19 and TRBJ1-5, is DGGITQSPKYLFRKEGQNVTLSCEQNLNHDAMYWYRQDPGQGLRLIYYSQIVNDFQKGDIAEGYSVSREKKESFPLTVTSAQKNPTAFYLCASSIQGQNQPQHFGDGTRLSIL.

The CDR3 sequence: CASSEESGRAHEQYF. In DNA, the CDR3 is TGTGCCAGCAGTGAGGAAAGCGGGAGGGCCCACGAGCAGTACTTC. V and J are TRBV6-1 and TRBJ2-7, with 10 nucleotides matching TRBD2. The CDR3 covers 15 residues. Germline V lookup: CDR1 MNHNS, CDR2 SASEGT. V gave up 3 bases and J gave up 5 bases; unmatched junction bases: 7.

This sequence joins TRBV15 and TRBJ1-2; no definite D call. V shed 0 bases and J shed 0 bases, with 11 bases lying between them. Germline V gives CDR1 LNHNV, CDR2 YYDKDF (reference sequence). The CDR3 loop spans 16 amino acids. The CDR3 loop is CATSRDRGSSNYGYTF. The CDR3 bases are TGTGCCACCAGCAGAGATAGAGGCTCTTCTAACTATGGCTACACCTTC.